This T cell receptor (beta chain) was obtained from a study of early T cells in non-severe SARS-CoV-2 infection. This CDR3 is 13 amino acids long. V dropped 4 bases and J dropped 3 bases, with 12 bases sitting between them. The germline V gene has CDR1 SQVTM and CDR2 ANQGSEA. Unique molecular identifiers tagged individual cDNA molecules. One entry per CDR3 protein results from TCRdb running MiXCR on the 5' RACE reads. The sample lists about 89,000 distinct CDR3 sequences, approximately 16% occurring once. This TCR derives from an adult who was a healthcare worker with PCR-confirmed SARS-CoV-2 infection or an uninfected control (not recorded which). This sequence joins TRBV29-1 and TRBJ1-1, with D unresolved. Sample: whole blood, taken at baseline. The CDR3 nucleotides read TGCAGCGTTGGGGTGCGTGCGGACACTGAAGCTTTCTTT. It is translated as CSVGVRADTEAFF.